This T cell receptor beta chain was obtained from a study of T cells in Graves' hyperthyroidism and ophthalmopathy. The study based diagnoses on clinical symptoms, serum thyroxine and TRAb, thyroid ultrasound and orbital computed tomography. In germline, CDR1 is MNHNS, CDR2 SASEGT. The V and J ends lost 3 bases and 3 bases, in that order; junction bases with no gene match: 6. CDR3 length equals 15 residues. This clonotype has only a few counts. It was RNA transcripts that yielded the amplified TCR beta CDR3 regions. Initially, a first-round RT-PCR of the TCR CDR3 employed the HTBI primer set. TCRdb redid the calling of the multiplex PCR reads with MiXCR, one entry per CDR3 protein. The repertoire has some 300,000 distinct CDR3 sequences, about an eighth of them found once; the top ten carry 6% to 8%.

This receptor was obtained from a woman in her 30s with Graves' hyperthyroidism that later progressed to Graves' ophthalmopathy. The chain carries TRBV6-1 and TRBJ2-7; 9 bases are a match to TRBD2. Material for sequencing was blood. The CDR3 protein is CASSELAGVGYEQYF. The CDR3 coding sequence is TGTGCCAGCAGTGAGTTAGCGGGAGTTGGCTACGAGCAGTACTTC.